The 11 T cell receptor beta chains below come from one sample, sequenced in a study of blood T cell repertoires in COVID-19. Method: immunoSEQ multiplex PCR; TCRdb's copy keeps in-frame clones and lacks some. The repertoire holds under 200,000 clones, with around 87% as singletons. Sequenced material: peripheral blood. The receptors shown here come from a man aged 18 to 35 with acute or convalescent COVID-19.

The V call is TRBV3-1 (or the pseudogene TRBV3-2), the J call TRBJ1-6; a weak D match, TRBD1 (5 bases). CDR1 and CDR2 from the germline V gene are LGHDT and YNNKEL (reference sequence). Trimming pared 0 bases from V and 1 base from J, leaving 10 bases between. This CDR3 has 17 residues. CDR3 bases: TGTGCCAGCAGCCAAGAGTTCGGGGGGTCCTATAATTCACCCCTCCACTTT. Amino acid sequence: CASSQEFGGSYNSPLHF.

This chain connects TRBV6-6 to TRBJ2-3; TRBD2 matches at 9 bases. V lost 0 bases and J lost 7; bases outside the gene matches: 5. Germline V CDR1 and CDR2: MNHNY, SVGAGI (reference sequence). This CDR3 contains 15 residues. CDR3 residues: CASSYSQRGDHTQYF. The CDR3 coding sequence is TGTGCCAGCAGTTACTCCCAGCGGGGGGATCATACGCAGTATTTT.

The chain's CDR3 is CASSPAHRGDSPLHF. CDR3 DNA sequence: TGTGCCAGTAGCCCGGCTCACAGGGGCGATTCACCCCTCCACTTT. V and J are TRBV19 and TRBJ1-6; 7 positions match TRBD1. The CDR3 consists of 15 residues. J lost 8 bases, V lost 6 bases, and 10 bases had no gene match. Germline assignment: CDR1 LNHDA and CDR2 SQIVND (reference sequence). Full variable domain (rest looked up from reference TRBV19 and TRBJ1-6): DGGITQSPKYLFRKEGQNVTLSCEQNLNHDAMYWYRQDPGQGLRLIYYSQIVNDFQKGDIAEGYSVSREKKESFPLTVTSAQKNPTAFYLCASSPAHRGDSPLHFGNGTRLTVT.

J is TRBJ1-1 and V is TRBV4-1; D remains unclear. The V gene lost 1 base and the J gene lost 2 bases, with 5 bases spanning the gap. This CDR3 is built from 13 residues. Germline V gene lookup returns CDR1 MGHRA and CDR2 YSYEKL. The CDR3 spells CASSQAINTEAFF. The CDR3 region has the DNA TGCGCCAGCAGCCAAGCAATTAACACTGAAGCTTTCTTT.

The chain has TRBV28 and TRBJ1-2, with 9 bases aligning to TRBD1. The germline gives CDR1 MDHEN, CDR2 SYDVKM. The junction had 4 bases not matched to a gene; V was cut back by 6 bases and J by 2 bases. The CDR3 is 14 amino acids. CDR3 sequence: CASRPGTGNYGYTF. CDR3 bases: TGTGCCAGCAGGCCCGGGACAGGGAACTATGGCTACACCTTC.

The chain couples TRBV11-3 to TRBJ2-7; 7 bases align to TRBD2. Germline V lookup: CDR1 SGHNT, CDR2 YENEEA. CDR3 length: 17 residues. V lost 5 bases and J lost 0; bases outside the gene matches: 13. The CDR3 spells CASSPTQSGVSSYEQYV. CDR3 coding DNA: TGTGCCAGCAGCCCGACTCAGAGCGGGGTGAGCTCCTACGAGCAGTACGTC.

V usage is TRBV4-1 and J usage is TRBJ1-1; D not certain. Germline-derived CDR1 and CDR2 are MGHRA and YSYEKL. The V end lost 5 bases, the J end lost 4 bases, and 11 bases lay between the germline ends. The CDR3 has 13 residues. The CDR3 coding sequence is TGCGCCAGCAGCTACGGGGTGGCCACTGAAGCTTTCTTT. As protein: CASSYGVATEAFF.

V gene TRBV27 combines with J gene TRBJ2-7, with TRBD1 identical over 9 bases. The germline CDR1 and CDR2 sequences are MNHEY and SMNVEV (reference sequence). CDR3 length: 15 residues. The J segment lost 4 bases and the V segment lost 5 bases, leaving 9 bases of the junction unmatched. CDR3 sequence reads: CASSPSTGGVYEQYF. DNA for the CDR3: TGTGCCAGCAGTCCAAGTACAGGGGGCGTTTACGAGCAGTACTTC.

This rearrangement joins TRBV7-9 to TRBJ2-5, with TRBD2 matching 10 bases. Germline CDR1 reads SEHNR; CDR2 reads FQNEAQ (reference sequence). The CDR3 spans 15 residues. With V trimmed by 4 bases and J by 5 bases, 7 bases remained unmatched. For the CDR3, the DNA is TGTGCCAGCAGCTCCAATAGCGGGGGGCGGGAGACCCAGTACTTC. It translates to CASSSNSGGRETQYF. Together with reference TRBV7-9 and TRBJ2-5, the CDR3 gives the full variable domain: DTGVSQNPRHKITKRGQNVTFRCDPISEHNRLYWYRQTLGQGPEFLTYFQNEAQLEKSRLLSDRFSAERPKGSFSTLEIQRTEQGDSAMYLCASSSNSGGRETQYFGPGTRLLVL.

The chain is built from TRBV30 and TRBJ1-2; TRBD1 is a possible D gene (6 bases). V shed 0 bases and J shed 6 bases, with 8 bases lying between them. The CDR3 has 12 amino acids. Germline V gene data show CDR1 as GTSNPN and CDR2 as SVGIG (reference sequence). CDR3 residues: CAWSVEGDGYTF. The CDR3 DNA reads TGTGCCTGGAGTGTAGAGGGGGATGGCTACACCTTC.

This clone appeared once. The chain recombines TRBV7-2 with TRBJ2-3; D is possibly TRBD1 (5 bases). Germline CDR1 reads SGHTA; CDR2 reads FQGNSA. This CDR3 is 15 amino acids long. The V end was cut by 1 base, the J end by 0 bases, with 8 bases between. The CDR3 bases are TGTGCCAGCAGCTTAGGACAGACTAGCACAGATACGCAGTATTTT. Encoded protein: CASSLGQTSTDTQYF.